The clone carrying this T cell receptor (beta chain) was counted many times. What it recognizes is unknown. The sample comes from a study of neurological immune-mediated disorders. PBMCs stored at -80 C, numbering 2 million, were the origin of the unsorted libraries. Trimming pared 5 bases from V and 0 bases from J, leaving 10 bases between. CDR3 size: 14 residues. Germline values: CDR1 MNHNY, CDR2 SVGAGI (reference sequence). MiXCR was run by TCRdb on the 5' RACE reads, yielding one entry per CDR3 protein. Of roughly 80,000 distinct CDR3 sequences listed, 15% to 20% were seen once; the top ten hold 15%. Study-level findings and limits: No expanded-clone CDR3 amino acid sequence recurred across subjects, suggesting private TCR-beta repertoires.

V gene TRBV6-6 combines with J gene TRBJ1-1, with TRBD1 as a possible D gene (5 bases). This TCR was recovered from a woman in her forties in good health. The sequenced material came from PBMCs. The CDR3 sequence: CASSTLGLNTEAFF. As DNA, the CDR3 is TGTGCCAGCAGTACCTTGGGGCTGAACACTGAAGCTTTCTTT.